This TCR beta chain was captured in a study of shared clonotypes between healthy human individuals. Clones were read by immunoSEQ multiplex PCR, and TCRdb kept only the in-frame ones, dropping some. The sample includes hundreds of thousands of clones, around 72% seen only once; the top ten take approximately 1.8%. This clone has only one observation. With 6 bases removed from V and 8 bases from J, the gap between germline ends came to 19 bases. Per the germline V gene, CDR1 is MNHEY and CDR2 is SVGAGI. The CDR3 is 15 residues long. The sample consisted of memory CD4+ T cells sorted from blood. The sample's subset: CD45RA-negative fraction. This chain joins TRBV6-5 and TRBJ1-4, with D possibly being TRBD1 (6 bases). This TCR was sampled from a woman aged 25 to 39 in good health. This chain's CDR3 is CASSPTPGAEEKLFF. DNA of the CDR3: TGTGCCAGCAGCCCGACTCCGGGGGCCGAGGAAAAACTGTTTTTT.